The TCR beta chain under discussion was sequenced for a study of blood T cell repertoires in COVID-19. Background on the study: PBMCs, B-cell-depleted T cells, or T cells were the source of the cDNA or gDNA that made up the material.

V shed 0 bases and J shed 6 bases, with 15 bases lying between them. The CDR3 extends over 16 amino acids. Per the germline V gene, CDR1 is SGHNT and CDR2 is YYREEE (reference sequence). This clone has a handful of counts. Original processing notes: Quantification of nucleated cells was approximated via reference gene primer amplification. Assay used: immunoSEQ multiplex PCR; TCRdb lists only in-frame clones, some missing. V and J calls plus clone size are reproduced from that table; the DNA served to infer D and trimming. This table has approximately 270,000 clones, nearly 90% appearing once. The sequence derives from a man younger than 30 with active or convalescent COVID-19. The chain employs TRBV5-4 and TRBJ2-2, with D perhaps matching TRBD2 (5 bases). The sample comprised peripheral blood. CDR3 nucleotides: TGTGCCAGCAGCTTGGGTGTCCATGAGGAGGCCGGGGAGCTGTTTTTT. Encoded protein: CASSLGVHEEAGELFF.